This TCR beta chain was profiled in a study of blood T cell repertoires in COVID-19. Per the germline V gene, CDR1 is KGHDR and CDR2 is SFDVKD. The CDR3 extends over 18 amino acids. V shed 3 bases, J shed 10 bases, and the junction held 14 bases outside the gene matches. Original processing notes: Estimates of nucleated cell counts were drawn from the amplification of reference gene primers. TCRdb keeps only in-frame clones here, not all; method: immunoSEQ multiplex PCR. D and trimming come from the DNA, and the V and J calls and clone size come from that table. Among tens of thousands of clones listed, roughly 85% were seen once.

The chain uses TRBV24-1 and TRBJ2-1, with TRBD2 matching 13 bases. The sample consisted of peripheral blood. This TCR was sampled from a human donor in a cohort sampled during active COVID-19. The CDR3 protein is CATSDGPRTSGRAREQFF. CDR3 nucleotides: TGTGCCACCAGTGATGGCCCCCGCACTAGCGGGAGGGCACGAGAGCAGTTCTTC.